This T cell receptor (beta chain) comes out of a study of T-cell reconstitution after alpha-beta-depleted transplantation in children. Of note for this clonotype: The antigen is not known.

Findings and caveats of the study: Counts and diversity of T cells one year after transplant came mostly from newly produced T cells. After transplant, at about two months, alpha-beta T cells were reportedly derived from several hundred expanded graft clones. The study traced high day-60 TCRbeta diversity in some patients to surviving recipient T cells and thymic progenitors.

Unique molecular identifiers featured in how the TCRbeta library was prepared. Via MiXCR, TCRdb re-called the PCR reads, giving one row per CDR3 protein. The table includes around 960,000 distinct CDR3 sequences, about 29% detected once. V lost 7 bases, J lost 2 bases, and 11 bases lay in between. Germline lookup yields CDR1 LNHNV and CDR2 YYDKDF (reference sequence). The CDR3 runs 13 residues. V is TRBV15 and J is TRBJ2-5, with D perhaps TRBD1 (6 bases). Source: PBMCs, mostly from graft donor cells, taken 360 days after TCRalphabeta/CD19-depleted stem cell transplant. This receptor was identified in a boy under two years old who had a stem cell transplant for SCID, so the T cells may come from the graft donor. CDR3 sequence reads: CATNGQLQETQYF. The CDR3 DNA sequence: TGTGCCACCAATGGACAGCTACAAGAGACCCAGTACTTC.